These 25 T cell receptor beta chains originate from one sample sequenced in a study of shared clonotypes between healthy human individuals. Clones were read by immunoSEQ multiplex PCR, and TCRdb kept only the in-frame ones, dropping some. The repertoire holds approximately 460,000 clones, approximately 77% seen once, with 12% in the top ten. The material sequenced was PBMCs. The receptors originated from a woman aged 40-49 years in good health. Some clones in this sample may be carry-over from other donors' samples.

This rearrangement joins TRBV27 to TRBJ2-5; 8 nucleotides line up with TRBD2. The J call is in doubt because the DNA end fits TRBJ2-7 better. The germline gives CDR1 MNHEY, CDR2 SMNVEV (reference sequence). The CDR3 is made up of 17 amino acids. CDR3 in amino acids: CASSPYRGGGNSYEQYF. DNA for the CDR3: TGTGCCAGCAGTCCATATCGGGGGGGCGGGAACTCCTACGAGCAGTACTTC.

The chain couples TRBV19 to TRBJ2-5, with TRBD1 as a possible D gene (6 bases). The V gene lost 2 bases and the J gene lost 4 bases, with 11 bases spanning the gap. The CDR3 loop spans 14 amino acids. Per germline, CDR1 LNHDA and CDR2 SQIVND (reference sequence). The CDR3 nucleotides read TGTGCCAGTAGTATATCGGCCAGGGGAGAGACCCAGTACTTC. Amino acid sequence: CASSISARGETQYF.

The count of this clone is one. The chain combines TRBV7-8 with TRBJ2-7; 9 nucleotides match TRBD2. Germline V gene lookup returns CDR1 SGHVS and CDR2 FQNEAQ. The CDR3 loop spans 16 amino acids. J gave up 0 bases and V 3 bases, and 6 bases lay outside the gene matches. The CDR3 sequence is CASSFSTSGISYEQYF. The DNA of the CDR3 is TGTGCCAGCAGCTTTTCGACTAGCGGAATCTCCTACGAGCAGTACTTC.

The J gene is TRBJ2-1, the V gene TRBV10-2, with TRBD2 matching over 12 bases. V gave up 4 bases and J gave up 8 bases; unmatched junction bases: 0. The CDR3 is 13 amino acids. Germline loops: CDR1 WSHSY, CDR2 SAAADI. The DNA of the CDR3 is TGCGCCAGCAGTGGACTAGCGGGAGATGAGCAGTTCTTC. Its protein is CASSGLAGDEQFF.

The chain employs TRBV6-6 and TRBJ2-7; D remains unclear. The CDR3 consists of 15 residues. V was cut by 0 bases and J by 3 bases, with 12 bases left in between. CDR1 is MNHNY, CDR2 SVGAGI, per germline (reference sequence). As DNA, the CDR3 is TGTGCCAGCAGTTACTCGGCAGGTGGGGACTACGAGCAGTACTTC. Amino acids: CASSYSAGGDYEQYF.

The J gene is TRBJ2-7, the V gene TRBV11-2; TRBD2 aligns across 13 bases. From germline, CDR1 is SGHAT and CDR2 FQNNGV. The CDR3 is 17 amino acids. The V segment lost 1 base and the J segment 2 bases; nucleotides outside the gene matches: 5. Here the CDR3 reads CASSLGGTSGVAYEQYF. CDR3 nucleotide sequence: TGTGCCAGCAGCTTAGGTGGGACTAGCGGGGTCGCCTACGAGCAGTACTTC. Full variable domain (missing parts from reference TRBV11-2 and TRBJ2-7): EAGVAQSPRYKIIEKRQSVAFWCNPISGHATLYWYQQILGQGPKLLIQFQNNGVVDDSQLPKDRFSAERLKGVDSTLKIQPAKLEDSAVYLCASSLGGTSGVAYEQYFGPGTRLTVT.

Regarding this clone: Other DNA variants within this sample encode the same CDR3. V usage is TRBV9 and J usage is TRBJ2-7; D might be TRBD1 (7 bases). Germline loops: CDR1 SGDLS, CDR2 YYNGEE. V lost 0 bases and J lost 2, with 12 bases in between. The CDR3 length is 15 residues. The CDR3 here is CASSVGAGGTYEQYF. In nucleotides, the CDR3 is TGTGCCAGCAGCGTAGGGGCAGGGGGGACCTACGAGCAGTACTTC.

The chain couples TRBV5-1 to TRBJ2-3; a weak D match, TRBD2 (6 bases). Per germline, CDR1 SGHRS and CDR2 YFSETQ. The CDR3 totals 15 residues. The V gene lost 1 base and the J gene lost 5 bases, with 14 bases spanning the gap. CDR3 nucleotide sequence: TGCGCCAGCAGCTTGCTGGGGGGATCAGGAGATACGCAGTATTTT. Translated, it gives CASSLLGGSGDTQYF. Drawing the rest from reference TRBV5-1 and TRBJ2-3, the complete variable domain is KAGVTQTPRYLIKTRGQQVTLSCSPISGHRSVSWYQQTPGQGLQFLFEYFSETQRNKGNFPGRFSGRQFSNSRSEMNVSTLELGDSALYLCASSLLGGSGDTQYFGPGTRLTVL.

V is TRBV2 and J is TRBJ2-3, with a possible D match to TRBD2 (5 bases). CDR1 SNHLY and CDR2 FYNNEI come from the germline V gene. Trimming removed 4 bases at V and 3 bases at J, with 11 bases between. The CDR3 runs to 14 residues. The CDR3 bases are TGTGCCAGCAGTGCTAGCCTCCCAACAGATACGCAGTATTTT. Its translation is CASSASLPTDTQYF.

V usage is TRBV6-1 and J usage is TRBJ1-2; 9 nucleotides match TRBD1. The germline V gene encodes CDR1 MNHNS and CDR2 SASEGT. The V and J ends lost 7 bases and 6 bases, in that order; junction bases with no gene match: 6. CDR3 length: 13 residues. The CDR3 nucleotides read TGTGCCAGCAACCGGGACAGGGTAGATGGCTACACCTTC. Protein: CASNRDRVDGYTF.

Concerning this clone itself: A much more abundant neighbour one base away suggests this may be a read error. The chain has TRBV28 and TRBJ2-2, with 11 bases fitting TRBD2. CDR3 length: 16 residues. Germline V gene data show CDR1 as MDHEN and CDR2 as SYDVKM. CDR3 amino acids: CASRTGTSGYTWELFF. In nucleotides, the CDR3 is TGTGCCAGCAGAACCGGGACTAGCGGATACACCTGGGAGCTGTTTTTT. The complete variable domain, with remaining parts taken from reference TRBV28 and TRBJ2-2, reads DVKVTQSSRYLVKRTGEKVFLECVQDMDHENMFWYRQDPGLGLRLIYFSYDVKMKEKGDIPEGYSVSREKKERFSLILESASTNQTSMYLCASRTGTSGYTWELFFGEGSRLTVL.

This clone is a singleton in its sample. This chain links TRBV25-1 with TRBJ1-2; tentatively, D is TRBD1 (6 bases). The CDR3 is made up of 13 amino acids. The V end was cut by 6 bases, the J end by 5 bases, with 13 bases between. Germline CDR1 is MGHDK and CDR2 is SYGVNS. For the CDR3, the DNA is TGTGCCAGCAGCGAAACAGGGATTTATGGCTACACCTTC. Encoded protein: CASSETGIYGYTF.

CDR3 nucleotide sequence: TGTGCCAGCATTTGGGGCGCTGAAGCTTTCTTT. Amino acid sequence: CASIWGAEAFF. This chain uses TRBV25-1 with TRBJ1-1; tentatively, D is TRBD1 (5 bases). The CDR3 length is 11 residues. Germline V CDR1 and CDR2: MGHDK, SYGVNS. Trimming shortened V by 7 bases and J by 6 bases, and 9 bases separated the two germline ends.

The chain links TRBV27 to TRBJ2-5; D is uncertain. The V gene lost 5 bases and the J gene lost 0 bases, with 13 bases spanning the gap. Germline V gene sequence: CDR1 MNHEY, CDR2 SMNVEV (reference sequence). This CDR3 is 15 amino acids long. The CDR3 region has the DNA TGTGCCAGCAGTCCCTCACGAGGAGACCAAGAGACCCAGTACTTC. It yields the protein CASSPSRGDQETQYF.

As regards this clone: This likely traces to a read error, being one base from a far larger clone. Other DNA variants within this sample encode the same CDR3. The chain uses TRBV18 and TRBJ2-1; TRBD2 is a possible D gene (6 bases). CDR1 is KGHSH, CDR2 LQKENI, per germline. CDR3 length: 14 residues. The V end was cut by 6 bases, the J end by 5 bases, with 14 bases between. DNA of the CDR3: TGTGCCAGCTCGCAGAGCGGGTTTGACAATGAGCAGTTCTTC. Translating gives CASSQSGFDNEQFF.

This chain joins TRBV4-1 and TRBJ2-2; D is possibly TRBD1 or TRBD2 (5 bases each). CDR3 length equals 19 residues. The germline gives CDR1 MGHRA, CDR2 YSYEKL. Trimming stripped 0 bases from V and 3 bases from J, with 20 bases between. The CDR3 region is CASSQEKRWGISDTGELFF. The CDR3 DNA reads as TGCGCCAGCAGCCAAGAGAAGAGGTGGGGGATTTCGGACACCGGGGAGCTGTTTTTT.

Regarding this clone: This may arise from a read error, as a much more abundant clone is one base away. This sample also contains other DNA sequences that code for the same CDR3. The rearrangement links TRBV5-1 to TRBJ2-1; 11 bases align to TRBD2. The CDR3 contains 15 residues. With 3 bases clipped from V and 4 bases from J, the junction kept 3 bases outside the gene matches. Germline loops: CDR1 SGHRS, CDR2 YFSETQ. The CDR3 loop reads CASSSGTSGYNEQFF. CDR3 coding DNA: TGCGCCAGCAGCTCGGGGACTAGCGGATACAATGAGCAGTTCTTC.

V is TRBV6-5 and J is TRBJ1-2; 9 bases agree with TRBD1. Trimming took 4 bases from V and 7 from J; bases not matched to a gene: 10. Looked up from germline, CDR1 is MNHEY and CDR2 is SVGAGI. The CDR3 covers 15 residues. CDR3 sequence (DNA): TGTGCCAGCAGTTCCCCCGGGACAGGGTTGTTTGGCTACACCTTC. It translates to CASSSPGTGLFGYTF.

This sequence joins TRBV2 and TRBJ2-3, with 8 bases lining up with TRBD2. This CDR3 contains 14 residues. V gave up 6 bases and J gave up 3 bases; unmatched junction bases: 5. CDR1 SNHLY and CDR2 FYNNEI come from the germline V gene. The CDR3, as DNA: TGTGCCAGCAGGATAGCGGGACGTACAGATACGCAGTATTTT. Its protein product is CASRIAGRTDTQYF.

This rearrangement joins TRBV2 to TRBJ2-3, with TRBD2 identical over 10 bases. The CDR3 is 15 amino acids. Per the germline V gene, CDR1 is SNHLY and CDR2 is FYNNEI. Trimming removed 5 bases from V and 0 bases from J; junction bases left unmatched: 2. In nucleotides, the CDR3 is TGTGCCAGCAGTCTGACTAGCGGGAGCACAGATACGCAGTATTTT. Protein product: CASSLTSGSTDTQYF.

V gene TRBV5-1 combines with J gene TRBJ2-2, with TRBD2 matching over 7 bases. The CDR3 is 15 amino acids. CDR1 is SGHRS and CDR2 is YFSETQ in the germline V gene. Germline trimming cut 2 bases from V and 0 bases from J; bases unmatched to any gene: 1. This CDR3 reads CASSFSGSNTGELFF. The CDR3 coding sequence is TGCGCCAGCAGCTTTAGCGGGTCGAACACCGGGGAGCTGTTTTTT.

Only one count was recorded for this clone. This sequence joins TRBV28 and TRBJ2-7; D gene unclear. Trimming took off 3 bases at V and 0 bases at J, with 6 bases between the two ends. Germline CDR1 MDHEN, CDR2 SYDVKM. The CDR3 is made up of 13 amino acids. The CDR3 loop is CASSLFSSYEQYF. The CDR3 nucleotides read TGTGCCAGCAGTTTGTTCAGCTCCTACGAGCAGTACTTC.

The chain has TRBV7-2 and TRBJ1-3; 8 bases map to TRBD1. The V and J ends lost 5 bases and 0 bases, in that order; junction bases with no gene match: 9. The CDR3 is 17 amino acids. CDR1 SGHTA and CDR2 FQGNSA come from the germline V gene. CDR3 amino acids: CASSRVAGGNSGNTIYF. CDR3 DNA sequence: TGTGCCAGCAGCCGAGTAGCAGGGGGCAACTCTGGAAACACCATATATTTT. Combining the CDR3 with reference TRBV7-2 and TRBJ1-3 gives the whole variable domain GAGVSQSPSNKVTEKGKDVELRCDPISGHTALYWYRQSLGQGLEFLIYFQGNSAPDKSGLPSDRFSAERTGGSVSTLTIQRTQQEDSAVYLCASSRVAGGNSGNTIYFGEGSWLTVV.

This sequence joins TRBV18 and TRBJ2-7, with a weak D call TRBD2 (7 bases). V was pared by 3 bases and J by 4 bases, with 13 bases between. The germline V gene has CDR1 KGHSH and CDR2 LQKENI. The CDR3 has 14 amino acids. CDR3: CASSPGGLGYEQYF. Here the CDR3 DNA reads TGTGCCAGCTCACCGGGGGGGCTGGGGTACGAGCAGTACTTC.

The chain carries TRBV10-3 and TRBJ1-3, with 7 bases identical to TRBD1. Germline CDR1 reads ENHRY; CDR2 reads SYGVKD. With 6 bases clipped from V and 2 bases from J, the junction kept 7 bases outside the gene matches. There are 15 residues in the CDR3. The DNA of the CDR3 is TGTGCCATCAGCCTAGGAGGGGGCACTGGAAACACCATATATTTT. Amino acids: CAISLGGGTGNTIYF.